This T cell receptor beta chain appears in the sequencing data of a study of cytotoxic CD8 clonotypes in ibrutinib-treated CLL. Concerning this clone itself: No antigen is known for it.

This CDR3 comprises 15 residues. Per germline, CDR1 SEHNR and CDR2 FQNEAQ (reference sequence). V was cut by 5 bases and J by 1 base, with 13 bases left in between. TCRdb's table, derived via immunoSEQ multiplex PCR, lists solely in-frame clones and lacks some. The table has more than 45,000 clones, 75% to 90% seen once; the top ten hold about 20%. Notes on the study in general: Clonality showed a rise at ibrutinib response that reversed toward baseline at progression. Against age-matched healthy donors, baseline clonality ran higher and tracked circulating CD8+ T-cell counts.

The material was PBMCs, obtained after 24 months of ibrutinib treatment. This sequence joins TRBV7-9 and TRBJ2-3; D is perhaps TRBD2 (6 bases). The TCR was taken from a human donor with chronic lymphocytic leukemia. CDR3 sequence reads: CASSGVASGTDTQYF. The CDR3 coding sequence is TGTGCCAGCAGCGGAGTAGCTAGCGGCACAGATACGCAGTATTTT.